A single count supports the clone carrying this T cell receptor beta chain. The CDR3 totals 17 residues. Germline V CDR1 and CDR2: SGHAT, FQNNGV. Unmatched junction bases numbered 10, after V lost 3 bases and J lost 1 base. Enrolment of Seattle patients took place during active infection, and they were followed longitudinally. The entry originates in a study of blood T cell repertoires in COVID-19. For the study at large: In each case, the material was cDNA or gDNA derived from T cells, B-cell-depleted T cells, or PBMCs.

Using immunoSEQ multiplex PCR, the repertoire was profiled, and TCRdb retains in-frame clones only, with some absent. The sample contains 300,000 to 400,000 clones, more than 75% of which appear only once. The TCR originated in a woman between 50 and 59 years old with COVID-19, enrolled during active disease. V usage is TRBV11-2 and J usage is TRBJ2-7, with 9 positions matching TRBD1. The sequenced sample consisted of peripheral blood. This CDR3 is CASSFPMGTGNSYEQYF. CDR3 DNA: TGTGCCAGCAGCTTTCCGATGGGGACAGGGAATTCCTACGAGCAGTACTTC. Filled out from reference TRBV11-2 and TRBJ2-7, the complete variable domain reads EAGVAQSPRYKIIEKRQSVAFWCNPISGHATLYWYQQILGQGPKLLIQFQNNGVVDDSQLPKDRFSAERLKGVDSTLKIQPAKLEDSAVYLCASSFPMGTGNSYEQYFGPGTRLTVT.